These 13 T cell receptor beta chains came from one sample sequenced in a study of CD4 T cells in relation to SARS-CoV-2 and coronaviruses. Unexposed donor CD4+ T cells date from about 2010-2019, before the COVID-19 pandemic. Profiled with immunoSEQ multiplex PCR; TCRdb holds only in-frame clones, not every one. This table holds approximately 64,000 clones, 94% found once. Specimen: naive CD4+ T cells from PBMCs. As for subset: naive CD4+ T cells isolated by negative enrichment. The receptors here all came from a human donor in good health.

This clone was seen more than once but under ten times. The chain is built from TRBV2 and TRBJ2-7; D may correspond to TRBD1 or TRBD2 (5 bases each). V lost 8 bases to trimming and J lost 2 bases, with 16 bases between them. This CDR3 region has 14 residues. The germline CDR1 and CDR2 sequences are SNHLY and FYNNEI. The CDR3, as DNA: TGTGCCAGCGGGGGAGAGACGGCGACCTACGAGCAGTACTTC. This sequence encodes CASGGETATYEQYF. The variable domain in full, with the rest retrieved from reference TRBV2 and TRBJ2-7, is EPEVTQTPSHQVTQMGQEVILRCVPISNHLYFYWYRQILGQKVEFLVSFYNNEISEKSEIFDDQFSVERPDGSNFTLKIRSTKLEDSAMYFCASGGETATYEQYFGPGTRLTVT.

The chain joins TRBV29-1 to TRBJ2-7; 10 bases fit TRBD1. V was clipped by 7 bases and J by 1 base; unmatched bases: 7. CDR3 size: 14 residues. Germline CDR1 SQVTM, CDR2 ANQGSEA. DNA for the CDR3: TGCAGCGCCGACGGACAGGGGGGTTCCTACGAGCAGTACTTC. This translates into CSADGQGGSYEQYF.

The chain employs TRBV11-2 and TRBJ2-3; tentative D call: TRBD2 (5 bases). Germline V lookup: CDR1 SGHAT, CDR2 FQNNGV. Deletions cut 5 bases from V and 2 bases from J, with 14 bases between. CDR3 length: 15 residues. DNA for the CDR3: TGTGCCAGCAGCGCGGACCGACTAATCACAGATACGCAGTATTTT. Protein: CASSADRLITDTQYF.

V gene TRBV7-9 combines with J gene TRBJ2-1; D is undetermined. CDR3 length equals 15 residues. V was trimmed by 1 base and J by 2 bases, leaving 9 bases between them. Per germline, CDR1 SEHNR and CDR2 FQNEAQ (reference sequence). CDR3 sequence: CASSLGLQTYNEQFF. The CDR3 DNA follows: TGTGCCAGCAGCTTAGGCCTCCAAACCTACAATGAGCAGTTCTTC.

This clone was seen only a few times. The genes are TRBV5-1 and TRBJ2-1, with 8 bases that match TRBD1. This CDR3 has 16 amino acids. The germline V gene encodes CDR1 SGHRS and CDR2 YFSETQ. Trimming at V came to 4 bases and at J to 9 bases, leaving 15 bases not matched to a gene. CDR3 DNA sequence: TGCGCCAGCAGCAGGACAGGGAGCAATATCCCCAGTGAGCAGTTCTTC. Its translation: CASSRTGSNIPSEQFF.

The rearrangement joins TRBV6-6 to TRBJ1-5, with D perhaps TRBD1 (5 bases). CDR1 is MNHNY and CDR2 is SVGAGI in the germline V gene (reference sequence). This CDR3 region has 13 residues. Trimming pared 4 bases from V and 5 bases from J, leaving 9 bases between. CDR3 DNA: TGTGCCAGCAGTTCCAGGGAGCATCAGCCCCAGCATTTT. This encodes CASSSREHQPQHF.

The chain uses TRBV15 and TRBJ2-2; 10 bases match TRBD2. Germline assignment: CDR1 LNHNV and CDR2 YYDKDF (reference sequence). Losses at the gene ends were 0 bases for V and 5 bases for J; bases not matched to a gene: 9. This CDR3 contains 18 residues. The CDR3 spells CATSRDMLAGVRTGELFF. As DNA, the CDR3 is TGTGCCACCAGCAGAGATATGCTAGCGGGAGTGAGAACCGGGGAGCTGTTTTTT.

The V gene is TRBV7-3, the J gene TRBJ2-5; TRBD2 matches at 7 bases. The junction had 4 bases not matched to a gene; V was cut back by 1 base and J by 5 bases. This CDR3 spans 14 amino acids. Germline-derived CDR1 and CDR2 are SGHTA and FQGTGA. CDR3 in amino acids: CASSLIAGMETQYF. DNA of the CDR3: TGTGCCAGCAGCTTAATAGCGGGTATGGAGACCCAGTACTTC.

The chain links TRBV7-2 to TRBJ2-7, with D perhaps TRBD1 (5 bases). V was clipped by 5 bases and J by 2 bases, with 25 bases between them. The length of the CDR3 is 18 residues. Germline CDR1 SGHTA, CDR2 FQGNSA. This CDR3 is CASSPALQVAAFTYEQYF. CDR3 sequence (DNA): TGTGCCAGCAGCCCAGCCCTACAGGTGGCGGCTTTTACCTACGAGCAGTACTTC.

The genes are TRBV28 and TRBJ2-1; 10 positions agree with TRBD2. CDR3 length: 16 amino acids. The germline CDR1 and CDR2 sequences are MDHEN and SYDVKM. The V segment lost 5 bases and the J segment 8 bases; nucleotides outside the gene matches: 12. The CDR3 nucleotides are TGTGCCAGCAGTCCGTCCCTAGCGGGAGTTGGCTATGAGCAGTTCTTC. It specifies CASSPSLAGVGYEQFF.

The CDR3 DNA sequence: TGTGCCAGCAGGTATTCCCAGGGAGAGACCCAGTACTTC. This codes for CASRYSQGETQYF. The chain carries TRBV6-5 and TRBJ2-5; weak D call: TRBD1 (5 bases). The CDR3 totals 13 residues. Trimming removed 6 bases at V and 4 bases at J, with 12 bases between. Germline CDR1 and CDR2: MNHEY and SVGAGI.

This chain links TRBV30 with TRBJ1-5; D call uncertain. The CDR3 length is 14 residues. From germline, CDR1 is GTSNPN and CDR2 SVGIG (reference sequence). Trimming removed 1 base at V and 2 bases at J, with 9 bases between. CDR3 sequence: CAWSGGTGNQPQHF. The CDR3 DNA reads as TGTGCCTGGAGTGGGGGTACAGGCAATCAGCCCCAGCATTTT.

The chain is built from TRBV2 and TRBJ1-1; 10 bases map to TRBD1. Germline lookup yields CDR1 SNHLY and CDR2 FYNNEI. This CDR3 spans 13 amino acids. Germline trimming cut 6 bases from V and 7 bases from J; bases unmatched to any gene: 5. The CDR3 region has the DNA TGTGCCAGCAGGGAGGGACAGGGGTTTGAAGCTTTCTTT. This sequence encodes CASREGQGFEAFF.